Listed below are T cell receptor beta chains from one sample, sequenced in a study of blood T cell repertoires in COVID-19. Using immunoSEQ multiplex PCR, the repertoire was profiled, and TCRdb retains in-frame clones only, with some absent. The sample has 250,000 or so clones, around four fifths seen once. The sequenced sample was peripheral blood. The origin of the receptors is a man aged 50 or older with acute or convalescent COVID-19. Each CDR3 is given with its conserved first and last residue. D genes are given only for firm matches. Size tells how often a clone was seen (once, few, many) or the class of an expanded clone, and some rows leave it out.

cdr3_length,v_call,d_call,clone_size,j_call,cdr3_aa,cdr3_nt
13,TRBV12-3/TRBV12-4,NA,NA,TRBJ1-4,CASSVRGGEKLFF,TGTGCCAGCAGTGTACGTGGAGGTGAAAAACTGTTTTTT
14,TRBV2,NA,NA,TRBJ1-4,CASSGGGFGEKLFF,TGTGCCAGCAGTGGAGGCGGCTTTGGTGAAAAACTGTTTTTT
16,TRBV5-1,TRBD2,once,TRBJ2-1,CASGLTSGIPYNEQFF,TGCGCCAGCGGCCTAACTAGCGGGATTCCCTACAATGAGCAGTTCTTC
13,TRBV29-1,NA,NA,TRBJ2-7,CSVAQGKGFEQYF,TGCAGCGTTGCCCAGGGGAAGGGTTTCGAGCAGTACTTC
13,TRBV13,TRBD1,NA,TRBJ1-2,CASSPRDSLGYTF,TGTGCCAGCAGCCCGAGGGACAGCCTGGGCTACACCTTC
21,TRBV4-1,TRBD1,NA,TRBJ2-7,CASSRYVIPGQGHMRAYEQYF,TGCGCCAGCAGCCGCTATGTTATACCGGGACAGGGACATATGCGGGCCTACGAGCAGTACTTC
16,TRBV7-9,TRBD2,NA,TRBJ2-1,CASSLRAGGPINEQFF,TGTGCCAGCAGCTTACGGGCGGGAGGGCCGATTAATGAGCAGTTCTTC
14,TRBV5-1,TRBD1,NA,TRBJ1-2,CASSLDGQGYGYTF,TGCGCCAGCAGCTTGGATGGACAGGGTTATGGCTACACCTTC
12,TRBV12-3/TRBV12-4,NA,NA,TRBJ1-1,CASSPPNTEAFF,TGTGCCAGCAGCCCCCCTAACACTGAAGCTTTCTTT
18,TRBV27,TRBD1,NA,TRBJ2-7,CASSLQGRGTGGWYEQYF,TGTGCCAGCAGTTTACAAGGCCGCGGGACAGGGGGCTGGTACGAGCAGTACTTC
14,TRBV29-1,TRBD1,NA,TRBJ2-2,CSAQGKVDTGELFF,TGCAGCGCACAGGGGAAGGTTGACACCGGGGAGCTGTTTTTT
13,TRBV5-6,NA,few,TRBJ2-7,CASSSGHSYEQYF,TGTGCCAGCAGCTCGGGACACTCCTACGAGCAGTACTTC
17,TRBV4-1,NA,NA,TRBJ2-1,CASSQDPRGNSYNEQFF,TGCGCCAGCAGCCAAGACCCAAGGGGCAACTCTTACAATGAGCAGTTCTTC
13,TRBV28,NA,NA,TRBJ2-7,CASGGGALYEQYF,TGTGCCAGCGGCGGGGGCGCCCTATACGAGCAGTACTTC
15,TRBV10-1,TRBD1,NA,TRBJ2-7,CASSEVSGTATEQYF,TGCGCCAGCAGTGAGGTCTCCGGGACAGCTACGGAGCAGTACTTC
18,TRBV2,TRBD1,NA,TRBJ1-5,CASSVLGQGAMGNQPQHF,TGTGCCAGCAGTGTGTTGGGACAGGGGGCAATGGGCAATCAGCCCCAGCATTTT
15,TRBV6-5,TRBD1,NA,TRBJ2-7,CASSYGQGAGYEQYF,TGTGCCAGCAGTTACGGGCAGGGGGCGGGCTACGAGCAGTACTTC
17,TRBV4-1,TRBD2,NA,TRBJ2-7,CASSQVTGTSGKYEQYF,TGCGCCAGCAGCCAAGTTACCGGGACTAGCGGGAAGTATGAGCAGTACTTC
16,TRBV12-5,NA,many,TRBJ2-1,CASGLVVTSSYNEQFF,TGTGCTAGTGGTTTGGTAGTCACTAGCTCCTACAATGAGCAGTTCTTC
16,TRBV5-4,TRBD2,NA,TRBJ2-1,CASSGEAGGPGNEQFF,TGTGCCAGCAGCGGCGAAGCGGGAGGGCCGGGAAATGAGCAGTTCTTC
13,TRBV19,NA,NA,TRBJ1-2,CASSGDNSYGYTF,TGTGCCAGTAGTGGCGACAACTCCTATGGCTACACCTTC
14,TRBV9,NA,NA,TRBJ1-1,CASSAHPGGTEAFF,TGTGCCAGCAGCGCGCATCCCGGGGGCACTGAAGCTTTCTTT
12,TRBV7-9,NA,NA,TRBJ2-7,CASSHPDYEQYF,TGTGCCAGCAGTCACCCAGATTACGAGCAGTACTTC
15,TRBV5-1,NA,NA,TRBJ1-1,CASSLAGGGETEAFF,TGCGCCAGCAGCTTGGCTGGAGGAGGGGAGACTGAAGCTTTCTTT
17,TRBV9,TRBD1,NA,TRBJ1-6,CASSVGRTGVYDSPLHF,TGTGCCAGCAGCGTAGGAAGGACAGGGGTTTATGATTCACCCCTCCACTTT
14,TRBV2,NA,NA,TRBJ2-1,CASNGLASYNEQFF,TGTGCCAGCAATGGTCTAGCATCCTACAATGAGCAGTTCTTC
13,TRBV10-1,NA,NA,TRBJ1-1,CASSEGVNTEAFF,TGCGCCAGCAGTGAAGGGGTGAACACTGAAGCTTTCTTT
15,TRBV2,TRBD2,NA,TRBJ2-1,CASGGLAGAYNEQFF,TGTGCCAGCGGGGGACTAGCGGGAGCGTACAATGAGCAGTTCTTC
14,TRBV7-8,NA,NA,TRBJ1-2,CASSQFLNNYGYTF,TGTGCCAGCAGCCAATTTCTAAATAACTATGGCTACACCTTC
15,TRBV25-1,TRBD1,NA,TRBJ1-2,CASSDPGQEDYGYTF,TGTGCCAGCAGTGACCCAGGACAGGAAGATTATGGCTACACCTTC
14,TRBV7-9,NA,NA,TRBJ2-2,CASSRRQGNGELFF,TGTGCCAGCAGCCGACGCCAGGGCAACGGGGAGCTGTTTTTT
17,TRBV4-1,TRBD2,NA,TRBJ2-3,CASSQDVRGGTTDTQYF,TGCGCCAGCAGCCAAGATGTCCGCGGGGGGACCACAGATACGCAGTATTTT
14,TRBV6-5,TRBD2,few,TRBJ2-4,CATESAGVKNIQYF,TGTGCCACGGAGAGTGCGGGGGTCAAAAACATTCAGTACTTC
14,TRBV6-5,NA,few,TRBJ1-2,CASLPRGASWGYTF,TGTGCCAGCCTCCCTAGGGGCGCGTCTTGGGGCTACACCTTC
13,TRBV3-1/TRBV3-2,NA,once,TRBJ1-1,CASSPETGSRAFF,TGTGCCAGCAGCCCCGAGACGGGATCAAGGGCTTTCTTT
15,TRBV27,NA,NA,TRBJ2-1,CASSLEDYPYNEQFF,TGTGCCAGCAGTTTGGAGGACTACCCCTACAATGAGCAGTTCTTC
14,TRBV6-5,NA,NA,TRBJ2-7,CASSYDGETYEQYF,TGTGCCAGCAGTTACGACGGGGAGACCTACGAGCAGTACTTC
14,TRBV5-4,TRBD2,NA,TRBJ2-1,CASSSRGGNNEQFF,TGTGCCAGCAGCTCCCGGGGGGGCAACAATGAGCAGTTCTTC
14,TRBV3-1/TRBV3-2,NA,NA,TRBJ2-7,CASSLSGTNYEQYF,TGTGCCAGCAGCCTTTCCGGGACAAACTACGAGCAGTACTTC
14,TRBV3-1/TRBV3-2,NA,NA,TRBJ1-2,CASSPSTANYGYTF,TGTGCCAGCAGCCCCTCGACAGCGAACTATGGCTACACCTTC
15,TRBV6-5,TRBD1,NA,TRBJ2-1,CASSEGARSYNEQFF,TGTGCCAGCAGCGAGGGGGCCCGCTCCTACAATGAGCAGTTCTTC
15,TRBV11-2,NA,NA,TRBJ2-1,CASSLYQARYNEQFF,TGTGCCAGCAGCTTATATCAGGCACGTTACAATGAGCAGTTCTTC
12,TRBV25-1,NA,few,TRBJ2-2,CASKRVSGELFF,TGTGCCAGCAAAAGAGTCTCCGGGGAGCTGTTTTTT
14,TRBV7-6,NA,NA,TRBJ2-1,CASSPGTGNNEQFF,TGTGCCAGCAGCCCCGGTACTGGTAACAATGAGCAGTTCTTC
17,TRBV5-1,NA,once,TRBJ1-4,CASSLNTGTSTNEKLFF,TGCGCCAGCAGCCTCAATACCGGGACTTCTACTAATGAAAAACTGTTTTTT
14,TRBV6-5,TRBD1,NA,TRBJ2-5,CASRVGQRGETQYF,TGTGCCAGCAGAGTGGGACAGAGAGGGGAGACCCAGTACTTC
14,TRBV6-6,TRBD1,NA,TRBJ2-7,CASSQTGILYEQYF,TGTGCCAGCAGCCAGACAGGGATCCTCTACGAGCAGTACTTC
13,TRBV19,TRBD2,NA,TRBJ2-1,CASSIWGGNEQFF,TGTGCCAGTAGTATATGGGGGGGCAATGAGCAGTTCTTC